These 12 T cell receptor beta chains share one sample of origin, sequenced in a study of identical twins. TCRdb processed the 5' RACE reads anew with MiXCR; each CDR3 protein has one entry. The table shows about 340,000 distinct CDR3 sequences, with approximately 13% occurring only once. This sample was shared with a second study, whose subject was yellow fever vaccine responses in identical twins.

The sequenced material came from CD8+ T cells sorted from blood. The source of these receptors is a woman aged 18-29 years in good health.

This chain joins TRBV6-4 and TRBJ2-7; D may be TRBD1 or TRBD2 (5 bases each). The ends were cut back, 2 bases at V and 1 base at J, with 6 bases in the middle. Per germline, CDR1 MRHNA and CDR2 SNTAGT. This CDR3 spans 13 amino acids. The CDR3 DNA reads as TGTGCCAGCAGTGACGGGGGTTCCTACGAGCAGTACGTC. This gives the protein CASSDGGSYEQYV.

V is TRBV5-1 and J is TRBJ1-2; no clear D gene. Trimming removed 4 bases from V and 2 bases from J, with 18 bases in between. CDR1 is SGHRS, CDR2 YFSETQ, per germline. This CDR3 has 16 residues. DNA for the CDR3: TGCGCCAGCAGCCCCGAAATTTCAGGTGTCAACTATGGCTACACCTTC. The encoded protein is CASSPEISGVNYGYTF.

This sequence joins TRBV7-9 and TRBJ2-7, with TRBD2 identical over 12 bases. This CDR3 is 16 amino acids long. Germline V gene sequence: CDR1 SEHNR, CDR2 FQNEAQ (reference sequence). The J segment lost 1 base and the V segment lost 5 bases, leaving 6 bases of the junction unmatched. CDR3 amino acids: CASSPRLAGVSYEQYF. The CDR3 DNA reads TGTGCCAGCAGCCCGAGACTAGCGGGAGTTTCCTACGAGCAGTACTTC.

V gene TRBV7-9 combines with J gene TRBJ2-2; no clear D. V was clipped by 1 base and J by 6 bases, with 12 bases between them. Per the germline V gene, CDR1 is SEHNR and CDR2 is FQNEAQ (reference sequence). There are 15 residues in the CDR3. The CDR3 DNA sequence: TGTGCCAGCAGCTTAGGGGTCGCCTCCGCCGGGGAGCTGTTTTTT. Translating it yields CASSLGVASAGELFF.

In its sample, this clonotype was seen many times. The V gene is TRBV10-3, the J gene TRBJ2-1; D may be TRBD1 (6 bases). This CDR3 has 16 amino acids. Germline CDR1 is ENHRY and CDR2 is SYGVKD. The ends were cut back, 0 bases at V and 2 bases at J, with 11 bases in the middle. CDR3 protein: CAISESVQGPYNEQFF. DNA of the CDR3: TGTGCCATCAGTGAGTCCGTTCAGGGGCCCTACAATGAGCAGTTCTTC.

The chain recombines TRBV5-1 with TRBJ2-7; perhaps D is TRBD1 or TRBD2 (5 bases each). This CDR3 has 14 amino acids. CDR1 is SGHRS, CDR2 YFSETQ, per germline. The V gene lost 0 bases and the J gene lost 4 bases, with 11 bases spanning the gap. CDR3 region: CASSLAPGTYEQYF. CDR3 sequence (DNA): TGCGCCAGCAGCTTGGCGCCAGGGACGTACGAGCAGTACTTC.

V is TRBV12-3 or TRBV12-4 and J is TRBJ1-2; D is undetermined. This CDR3 region has 16 residues. With 2 bases removed from V and 4 bases from J, the gap between germline ends came to 17 bases. CDR3 coding DNA: TGTGCCAGCAGTTTAAACCGCCAAGGGTTCCCCTATGGCTACACCTTC. It specifies CASSLNRQGFPYGYTF.

The chain uses TRBV27 and TRBJ2-7; TRBD1 aligns across 8 bases. The CDR3 totals 15 residues. Trimming at V came to 4 bases and at J to 1 base, leaving 6 bases not matched to a gene. Germline V gene data show CDR1 as MNHEY and CDR2 as SMNVEV (reference sequence). This CDR3 is CASSSQGADSYEQYV. For the CDR3, the DNA is TGTGCCAGCAGTTCCCAGGGGGCGGATTCCTACGAGCAGTACGTC.

V is TRBV20-1 and J is TRBJ2-5, with D possibly matching TRBD2 (6 bases). Trimming removed 6 bases from V and 5 bases from J, with 22 bases in between. Per the germline V gene, CDR1 is DFQATT and CDR2 is SNEGSKA (reference sequence). The CDR3 sequence is 15 residues long. CDR3 in amino acids: CSAKPTSKGWETQYF. The CDR3 nucleotides read TGCAGTGCAAAGCCGACTAGTAAGGGGTGGGAGACCCAGTACTTC.

This clonotype turned up a few times. The V gene is TRBV20-1, the J gene TRBJ2-1; D might be TRBD1 or TRBD2, each matching 5 bases. CDR1 and CDR2 (germline): DFQATT, SNEGSKA (reference sequence). This CDR3 region has 14 residues. V lost 1 base to trimming and J lost 8 bases, with 15 bases between them. CDR3 sequence: CSARAGTLLDEQFF. CDR3 nucleotides: TGCAGTGCTAGAGCCGGGACCCTCCTCGATGAGCAGTTCTTC.

This clonotype was counted between two and nine times. A read error may account for a junction end that differs from germline. The V and J genes are TRBV12-3 or TRBV12-4 and TRBJ2-1; D perhaps matches TRBD1 (5 bases). The CDR3 sequence is 17 residues long. The CDR3 coding sequence is TGTGTCAGCAGCTTATCGATCAGGGTTTTATCCTACAATGAGCAGTTCTTC. This gives the protein CVSSLSIRVLSYNEQFF.

Points on this clonotype: An end of the junction does not agree with germline; a read error may underlie this. This rearrangement joins TRBV5-1 to TRBJ2-2; D gene ambiguous. CDR3 length equals 14 residues. Germline V gives CDR1 SGHRS, CDR2 YFSETQ. CDR3 bases: TGCGCCAGCAGCCAAACAGTCAACACCAGGGAGCTGTTTTTT. Protein sequence: CASSQTVNTRELFF. The complete variable domain, with remaining parts taken from reference TRBV5-1 and TRBJ2-2, reads KAGVTQTPRYLIKTRGQQVTLSCSPISGHRSVSWYQQTPGQGLQFLFEYFSETQRNKGNFPGRFSGRQFSNSRSEMNVSTLELGDSALYLCASSQTVNTRELFFGEGSRLTVL.